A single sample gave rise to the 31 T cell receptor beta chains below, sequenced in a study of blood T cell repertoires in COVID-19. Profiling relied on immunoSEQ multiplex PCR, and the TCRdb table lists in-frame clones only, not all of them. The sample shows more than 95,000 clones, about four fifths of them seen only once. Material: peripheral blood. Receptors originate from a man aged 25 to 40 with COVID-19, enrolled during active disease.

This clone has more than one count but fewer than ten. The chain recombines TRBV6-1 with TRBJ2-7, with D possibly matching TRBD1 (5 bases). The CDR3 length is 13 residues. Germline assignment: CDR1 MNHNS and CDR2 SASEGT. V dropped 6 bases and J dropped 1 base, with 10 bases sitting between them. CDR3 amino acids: CASRTQGSYEQYF. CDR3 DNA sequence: TGTGCCAGCAGAACCCAGGGTTCCTACGAGCAGTACTTC.

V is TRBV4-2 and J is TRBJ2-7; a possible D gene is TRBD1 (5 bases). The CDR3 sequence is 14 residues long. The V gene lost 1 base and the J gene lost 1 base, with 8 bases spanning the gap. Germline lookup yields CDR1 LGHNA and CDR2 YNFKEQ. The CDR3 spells CASSQAGLSYEQYF. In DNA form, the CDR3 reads TGTGCCAGCAGCCAAGCAGGGCTATCCTACGAGCAGTACTTC.

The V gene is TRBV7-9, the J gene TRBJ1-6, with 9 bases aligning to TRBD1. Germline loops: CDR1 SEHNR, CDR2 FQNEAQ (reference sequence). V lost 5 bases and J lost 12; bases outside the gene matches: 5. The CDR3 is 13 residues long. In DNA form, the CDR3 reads TGTGCCAGCAGCCAAGGACAGGGGATACCCCTCCACTTT. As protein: CASSQGQGIPLHF.

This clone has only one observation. CDR3: CAISPNTDTQYF. In DNA, the CDR3 is TGTGCCATCAGTCCTAACACAGATACGCAGTATTTT. The V gene is TRBV10-3, the J gene TRBJ2-3, with D uncertain. V dropped 5 bases and J dropped 2 bases, with 5 bases sitting between them. This CDR3 is built from 12 residues. CDR1 and CDR2 from the germline V gene are ENHRY and SYGVKD.

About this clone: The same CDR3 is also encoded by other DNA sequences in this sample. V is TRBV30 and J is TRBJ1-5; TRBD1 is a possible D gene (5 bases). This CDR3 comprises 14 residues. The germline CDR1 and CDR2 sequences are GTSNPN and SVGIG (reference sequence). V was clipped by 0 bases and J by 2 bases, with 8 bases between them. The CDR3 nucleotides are TGTGCCTGGAGTGTCCAAGGGGGCAATCAGCCCCAGCATTTT. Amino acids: CAWSVQGGNQPQHF.

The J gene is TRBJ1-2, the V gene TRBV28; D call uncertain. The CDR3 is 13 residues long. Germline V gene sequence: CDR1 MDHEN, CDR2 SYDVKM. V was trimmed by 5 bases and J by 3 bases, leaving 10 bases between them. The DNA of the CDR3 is TGTGCCAGCAGTGAGTCAGGTGACTATGGCTACACCTTC. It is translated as CASSESGDYGYTF.

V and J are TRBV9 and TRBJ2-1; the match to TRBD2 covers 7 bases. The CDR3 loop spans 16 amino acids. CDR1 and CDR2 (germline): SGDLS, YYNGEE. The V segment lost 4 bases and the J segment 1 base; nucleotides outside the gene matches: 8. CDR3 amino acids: CASSPSWGGSYNEQFF. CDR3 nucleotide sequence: TGTGCCAGCAGCCCATCTTGGGGGGGGTCCTACAATGAGCAGTTCTTC.

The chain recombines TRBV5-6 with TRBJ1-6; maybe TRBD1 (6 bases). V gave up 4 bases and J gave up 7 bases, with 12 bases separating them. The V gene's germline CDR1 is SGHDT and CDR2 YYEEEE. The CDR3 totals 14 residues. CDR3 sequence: CASSLIDRNSPLHF. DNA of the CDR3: TGTGCCAGCAGCCTCATCGACAGGAATTCACCCCTCCACTTT.

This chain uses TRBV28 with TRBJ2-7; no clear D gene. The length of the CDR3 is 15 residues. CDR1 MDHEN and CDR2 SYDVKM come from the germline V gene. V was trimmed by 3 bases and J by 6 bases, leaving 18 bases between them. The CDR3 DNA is TGTGCCAGCAGTTTTAGGCTACACGGGTTAGGCGAGCAGTACTTC. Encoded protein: CASSFRLHGLGEQYF.

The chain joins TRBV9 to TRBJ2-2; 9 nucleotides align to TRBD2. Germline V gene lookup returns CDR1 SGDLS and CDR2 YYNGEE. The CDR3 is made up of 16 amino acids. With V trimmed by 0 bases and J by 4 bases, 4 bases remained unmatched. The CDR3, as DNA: TGTGCCAGCAGCGTAGGACTAGCGGAATCCACCGGGGAGCTGTTTTTT. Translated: CASSVGLAESTGELFF. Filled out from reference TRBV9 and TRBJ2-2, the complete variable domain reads DSGVTQTPKHLITATGQRVTLRCSPRSGDLSVYWYQQSLDQGLQFLIQYYNGEERAKGNILERFSAQQFPDLHSELNLSSLELGDSALYFCASSVGLAESTGELFFGEGSRLTVL.

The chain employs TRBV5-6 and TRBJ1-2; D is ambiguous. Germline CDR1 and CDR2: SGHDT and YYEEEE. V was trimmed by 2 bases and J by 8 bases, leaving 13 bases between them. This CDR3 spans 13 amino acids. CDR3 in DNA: TGTGCCAGCAGCTTCAGGCGCTCCGACGGCTACACCTTC. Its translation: CASSFRRSDGYTF.

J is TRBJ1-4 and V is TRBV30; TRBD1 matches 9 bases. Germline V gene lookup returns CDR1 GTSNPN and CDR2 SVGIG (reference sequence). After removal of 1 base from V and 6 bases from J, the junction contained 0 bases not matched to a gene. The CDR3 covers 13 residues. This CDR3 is CAWSGTGDEKLFF. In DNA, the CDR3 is TGTGCCTGGAGTGGGACAGGGGATGAAAAACTGTTTTTT.

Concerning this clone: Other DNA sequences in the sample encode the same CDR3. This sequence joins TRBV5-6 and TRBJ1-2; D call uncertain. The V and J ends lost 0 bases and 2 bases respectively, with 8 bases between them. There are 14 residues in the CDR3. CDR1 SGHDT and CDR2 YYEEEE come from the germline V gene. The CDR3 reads CASSLGAINYGYTF. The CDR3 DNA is TGTGCCAGCAGCTTGGGGGCCATCAACTATGGCTACACCTTC.

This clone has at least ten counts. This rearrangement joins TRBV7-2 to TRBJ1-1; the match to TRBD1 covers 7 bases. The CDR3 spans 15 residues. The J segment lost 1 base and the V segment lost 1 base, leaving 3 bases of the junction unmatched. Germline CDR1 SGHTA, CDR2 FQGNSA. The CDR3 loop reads CASSLVAGGNTEAFF. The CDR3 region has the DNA TGTGCCAGCAGCTTAGTGGCAGGGGGGAACACTGAAGCTTTCTTT. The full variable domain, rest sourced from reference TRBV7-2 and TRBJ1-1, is GAGVSQSPSNKVTEKGKDVELRCDPISGHTALYWYRQSLGQGLEFLIYFQGNSAPDKSGLPSDRFSAERTGGSVSTLTIQRTQQEDSAVYLCASSLVAGGNTEAFFGQGTRLTVV.

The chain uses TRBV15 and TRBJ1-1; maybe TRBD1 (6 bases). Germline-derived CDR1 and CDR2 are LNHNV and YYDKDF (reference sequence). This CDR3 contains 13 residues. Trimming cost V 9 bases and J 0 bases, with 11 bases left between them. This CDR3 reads CATYDRMNTEAFF. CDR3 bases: TGTGCCACGTATGACAGGATGAACACTGAAGCTTTCTTT. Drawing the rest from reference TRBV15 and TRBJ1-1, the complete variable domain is DAMVIQNPRYQVTQFGKPVTLSCSQTLNHNVMYWYQQKSSQAPKLLFHYYDKDFNNEADTPDNFQSRRPNTSFCFLDIRSPGLGDTAMYLCATYDRMNTEAFFGQGTRLTVV.

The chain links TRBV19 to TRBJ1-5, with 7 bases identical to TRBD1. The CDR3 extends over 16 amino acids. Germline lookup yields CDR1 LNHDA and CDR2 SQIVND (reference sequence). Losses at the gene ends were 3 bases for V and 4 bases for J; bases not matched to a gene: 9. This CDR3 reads CASSMGKTGRNQPQHF. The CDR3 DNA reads TGTGCCAGTAGTATGGGGAAGACAGGGAGGAATCAGCCCCAGCATTTT. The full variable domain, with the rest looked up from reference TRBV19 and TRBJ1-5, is DGGITQSPKYLFRKEGQNVTLSCEQNLNHDAMYWYRQDPGQGLRLIYYSQIVNDFQKGDIAEGYSVSREKKESFPLTVTSAQKNPTAFYLCASSMGKTGRNQPQHFGDGTRLSIL.

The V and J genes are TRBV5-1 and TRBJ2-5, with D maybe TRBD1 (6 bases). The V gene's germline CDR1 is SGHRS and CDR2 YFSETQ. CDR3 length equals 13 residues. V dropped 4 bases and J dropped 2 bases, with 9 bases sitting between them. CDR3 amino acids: CASSADRQETQYF. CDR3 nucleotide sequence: TGCGCCAGCAGCGCCGACAGGCAAGAGACCCAGTACTTC.

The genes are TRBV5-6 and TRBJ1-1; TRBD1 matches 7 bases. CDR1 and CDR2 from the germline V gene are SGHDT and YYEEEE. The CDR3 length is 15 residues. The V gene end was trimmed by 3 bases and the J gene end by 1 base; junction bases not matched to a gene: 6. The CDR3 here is CASSSADRTNTEAFF. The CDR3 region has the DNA TGTGCCAGCAGCTCGGCGGACAGGACGAACACTGAAGCTTTCTTT.

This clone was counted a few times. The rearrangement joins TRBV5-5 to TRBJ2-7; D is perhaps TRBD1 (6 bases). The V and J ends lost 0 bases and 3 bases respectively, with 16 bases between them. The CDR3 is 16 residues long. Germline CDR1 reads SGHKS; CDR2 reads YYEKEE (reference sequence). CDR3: CASSLDIPRGRYEQYF. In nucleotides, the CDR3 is TGTGCCAGCAGCTTGGACATACCCAGGGGCCGCTACGAGCAGTACTTC.

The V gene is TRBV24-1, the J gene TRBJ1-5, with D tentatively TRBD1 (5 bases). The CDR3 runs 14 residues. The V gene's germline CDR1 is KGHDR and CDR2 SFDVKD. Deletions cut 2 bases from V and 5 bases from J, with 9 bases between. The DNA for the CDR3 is TGTGCCACCAGTGATTCGGCGGGGGATCAGCCCCAGCATTTT. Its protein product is CATSDSAGDQPQHF.

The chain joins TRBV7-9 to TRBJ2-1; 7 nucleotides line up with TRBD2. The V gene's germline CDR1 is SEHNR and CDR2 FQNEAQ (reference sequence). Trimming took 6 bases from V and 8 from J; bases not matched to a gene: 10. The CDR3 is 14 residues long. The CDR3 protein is CASSGRAGGYEQFF. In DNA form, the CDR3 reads TGTGCCAGCAGTGGGAGGGCCGGGGGATATGAGCAGTTCTTC.

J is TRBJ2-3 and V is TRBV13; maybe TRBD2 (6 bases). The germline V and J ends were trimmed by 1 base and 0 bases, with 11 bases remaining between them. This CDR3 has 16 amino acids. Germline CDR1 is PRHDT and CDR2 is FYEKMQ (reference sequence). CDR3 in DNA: TGTGCCAGCAGCTTAGCTGGCGGGGCTAGCACAGATACGCAGTATTTT. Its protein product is CASSLAGGASTDTQYF.

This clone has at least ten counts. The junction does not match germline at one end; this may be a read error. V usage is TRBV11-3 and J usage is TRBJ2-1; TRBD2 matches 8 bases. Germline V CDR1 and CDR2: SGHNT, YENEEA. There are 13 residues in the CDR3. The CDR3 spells CASSLFTGGPWVF. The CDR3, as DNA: TGTGCCAGCAGCTTATTCACGGGGGGGCCATGGGTCTTC. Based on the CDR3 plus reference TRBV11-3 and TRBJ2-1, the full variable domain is EAGVVQSPRYKIIEKKQPVAFWCNPISGHNTLYWYLQNLGQGPELLIRYENEEAVDDSQLPKDRFSAERLKGVDSTLKIQPAELGDSAVYLCASSLFTGGPWVFGPGTRLTVL.

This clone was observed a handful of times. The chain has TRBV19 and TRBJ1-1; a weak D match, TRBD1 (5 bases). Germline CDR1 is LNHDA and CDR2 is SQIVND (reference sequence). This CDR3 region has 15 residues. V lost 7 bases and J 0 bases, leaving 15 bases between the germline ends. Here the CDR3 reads CASTAGSKLNTEAFF. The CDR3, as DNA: TGTGCCAGTACTGCAGGGTCGAAACTGAACACTGAAGCTTTCTTT.

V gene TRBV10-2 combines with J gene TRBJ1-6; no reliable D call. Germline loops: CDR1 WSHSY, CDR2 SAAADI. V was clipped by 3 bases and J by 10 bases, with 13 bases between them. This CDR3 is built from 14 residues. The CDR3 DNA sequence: TGCGCCAGCAGTGACAGAGGGTTTAACTCACCCCTCCACTTT. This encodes CASSDRGFNSPLHF.

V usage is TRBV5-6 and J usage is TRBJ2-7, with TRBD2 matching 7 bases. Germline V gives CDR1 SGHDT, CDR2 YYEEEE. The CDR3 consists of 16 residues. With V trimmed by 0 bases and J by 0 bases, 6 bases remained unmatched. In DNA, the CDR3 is TGTGCCAGCAGCTTGGGGGCAGCGGGGAACTCCTACGAGCAGTACTTC. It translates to CASSLGAAGNSYEQYF.

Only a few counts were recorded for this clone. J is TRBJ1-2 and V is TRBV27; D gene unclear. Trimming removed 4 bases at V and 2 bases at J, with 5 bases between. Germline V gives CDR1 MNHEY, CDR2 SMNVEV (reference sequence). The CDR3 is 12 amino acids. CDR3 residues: CASSWENYGYTF. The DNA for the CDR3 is TGTGCCAGCAGTTGGGAGAACTATGGCTACACCTTC.

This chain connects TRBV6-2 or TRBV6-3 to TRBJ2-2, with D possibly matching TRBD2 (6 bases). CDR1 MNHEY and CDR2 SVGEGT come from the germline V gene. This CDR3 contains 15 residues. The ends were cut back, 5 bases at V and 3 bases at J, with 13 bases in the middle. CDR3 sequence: CASSAAGRHTGELFF. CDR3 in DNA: TGTGCCAGCAGTGCCGCGGGGCGGCACACCGGGGAGCTGTTTTTT.

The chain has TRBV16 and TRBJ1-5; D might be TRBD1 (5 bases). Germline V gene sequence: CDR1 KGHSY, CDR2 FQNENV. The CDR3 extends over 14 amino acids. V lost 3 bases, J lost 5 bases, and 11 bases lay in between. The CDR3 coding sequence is TGTGCCAGCAGCCACGGGCAGGGCTATCAGCCCCAGCATTTT. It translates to CASSHGQGYQPQHF.

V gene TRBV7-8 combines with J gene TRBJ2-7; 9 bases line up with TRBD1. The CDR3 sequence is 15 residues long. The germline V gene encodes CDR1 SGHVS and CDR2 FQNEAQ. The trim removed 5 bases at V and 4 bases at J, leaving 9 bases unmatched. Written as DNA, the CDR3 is TGTGCCAGCAGCCCTGGGACAGGGTCGTCGTACGAGCAGTACTTC. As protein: CASSPGTGSSYEQYF.

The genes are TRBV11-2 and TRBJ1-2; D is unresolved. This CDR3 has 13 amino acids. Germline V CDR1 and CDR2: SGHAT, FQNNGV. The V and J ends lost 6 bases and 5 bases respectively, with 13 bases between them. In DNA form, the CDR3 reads TGTGCCAGCAGTTCGGGATCGACTTATGGCTACACCTTC. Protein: CASSSGSTYGYTF.